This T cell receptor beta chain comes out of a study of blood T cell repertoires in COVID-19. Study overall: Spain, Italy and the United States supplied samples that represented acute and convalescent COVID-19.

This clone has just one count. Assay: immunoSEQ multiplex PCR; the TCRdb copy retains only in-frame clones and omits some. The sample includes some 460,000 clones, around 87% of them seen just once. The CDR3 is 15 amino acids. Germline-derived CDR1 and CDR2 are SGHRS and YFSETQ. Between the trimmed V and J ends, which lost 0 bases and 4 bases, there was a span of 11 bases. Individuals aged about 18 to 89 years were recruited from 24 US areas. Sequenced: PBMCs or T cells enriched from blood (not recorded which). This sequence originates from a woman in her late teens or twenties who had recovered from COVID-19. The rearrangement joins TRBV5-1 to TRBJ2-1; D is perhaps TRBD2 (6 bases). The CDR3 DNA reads TGCGCCAGCAGCTTGGGGATAGCGGCGTACAATGAGCAGTTCTTC. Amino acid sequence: CASSLGIAAYNEQFF.